These 27 T cell receptor beta chains came from one sample sequenced in a study of beta chain features in type 1 diabetes. Every isolated RNA sample was fully reverse transcribed, so sequencing captured expressed TCRB transcripts. Only in-frame clones appear in the TCRdb table, and some are missing; sequencing was by immunoSEQ multiplex PCR. Of 120,000 to 150,000 clones in the sample, 40% to 55% were seen once. Sequencing was done on a sample of Tregs from blood. These receptors originate from a man between 18 and 29 years old in good health.

This rearrangement joins TRBV5-1 to TRBJ2-2; 10 bases align to TRBD1. The junction had 4 bases not matched to a gene; V was cut back by 4 bases and J by 4 bases. The CDR3 consists of 15 residues. Germline CDR1 and CDR2: SGHRS and YFSETQ. The CDR3 protein is CASSRDRGSTGELFF. The CDR3 DNA reads TGCGCCAGCAGCAGGGACAGGGGAAGCACCGGGGAGCTGTTTTTT. Full variable domain (rest looked up from reference TRBV5-1 and TRBJ2-2): KAGVTQTPRYLIKTRGQQVTLSCSPISGHRSVSWYQQTPGQGLQFLFEYFSETQRNKGNFPGRFSGRQFSNSRSEMNVSTLELGDSALYLCASSRDRGSTGELFFGEGSRLTVL.

CDR3 sequence reads: CASSSDSANTGELFF. The CDR3 DNA reads as TGTGCCAGCTCATCGGACAGCGCGAACACCGGGGAGCTGTTTTTT. The chain links TRBV18 to TRBJ2-2; D possibly corresponds to TRBD1 (6 bases). The germline V gene has CDR1 KGHSH and CDR2 LQKENI. CDR3 length: 15 residues. V lost 5 bases and J lost 0, with 10 bases in between.

The V call is TRBV30, the J call TRBJ1-5, with D perhaps TRBD1 (6 bases). V was shortened by 0 bases and J by 2 bases, with 14 bases between the two germline ends. In germline, CDR1 is GTSNPN, CDR2 SVGIG (reference sequence). The CDR3 sequence is 16 residues long. The CDR3 spells CAWSVFRGDGNQPQHF. DNA for the CDR3: TGTGCCTGGAGTGTATTCAGGGGAGACGGCAATCAGCCCCAGCATTTT.

This clone appeared a few times. DNA for the CDR3: TGCGCCAGCAGCTCCCCCAGGGGGCAGGGGGCGCACACCGGGGAGCTGTTTTTT. It translates to CASSSPRGQGAHTGELFF. This chain links TRBV5-1 with TRBJ2-2; 8 bases align to TRBD1. The ends lost 3 bases at V and 3 bases at J; junction bases unmatched: 13. The germline V gene has CDR1 SGHRS and CDR2 YFSETQ. The CDR3 length is 18 residues.

DNA of the CDR3: TGTGCCAGCAGTGCCTGGGGGACAGGGAGAACCGGGGAGCTGTTTTTT. Translating it yields CASSAWGTGRTGELFF. The chain recombines TRBV6-1 with TRBJ2-2; 9 nucleotides line up with TRBD1. Trimming cost V 4 bases and J 5 bases; bases outside gene matches: 8. This CDR3 region has 16 residues. Germline assignment: CDR1 MNHNS and CDR2 SASEGT.

V is TRBV29-1 and J is TRBJ1-4; TRBD1 matches at 12 bases. CDR1 is SQVTM and CDR2 is ANQGSEA in the germline V gene. This CDR3 has 13 amino acids. V lost 7 bases, J lost 7 bases, and 4 bases stayed unmatched. This chain's CDR3 is CSAGTGGPEKLFF. In DNA, the CDR3 is TGCAGCGCCGGGACAGGGGGCCCTGAAAAACTGTTTTTT.

This clone was picked up a small number of times. The chain combines TRBV5-4 with TRBJ2-2; a weak D match, TRBD2 (5 bases). Per germline, CDR1 SGHNT and CDR2 YYREEE (reference sequence). The germline V and J ends were trimmed by 5 bases and 7 bases, with 15 bases remaining between them. The CDR3 spans 14 residues. CDR3 sequence (DNA): TGTGCCAGCAGGCCGGGAAACTCGATCGGGGAGCTGTTTTTT. Its protein is CASRPGNSIGELFF.

The chain combines TRBV18 with TRBJ1-4; D unclear. The CDR3 length is 15 residues. Per germline, CDR1 KGHSH and CDR2 LQKENI. V was cut by 3 bases and J by 3 bases, with 11 bases left in between. This CDR3 reads CASSPEVGANEKLFF. As DNA, the CDR3 is TGTGCCAGCTCACCCGAGGTCGGGGCTAATGAAAAACTGTTTTTT.

This chain joins TRBV10-3 and TRBJ2-2; 7 bases fit TRBD1. V was clipped by 5 bases and J by 0 bases; unmatched bases: 6. The CDR3 extends over 16 amino acids. CDR1 and CDR2 (germline): ENHRY, SYGVKD. For the CDR3, the DNA is TGTGCCATCAGTCAAATAGGGACAGCGAACACCGGGGAGCTGTTTTTT. Protein product: CAISQIGTANTGELFF.

In this sample, this clone turned up a few times. The genes are TRBV7-8 and TRBJ2-1; D is perhaps TRBD1 (5 bases). The germline V gene has CDR1 SGHVS and CDR2 FQNEAQ. CDR3 length: 18 amino acids. Trimming shortened V by 4 bases and J by 4 bases, and 23 bases separated the two germline ends. CDR3 nucleotide sequence: TGTGCCAGCAGCTCCCCCTTTGGGGCGGCCAGACCTTACAATGAGCAGTTCTTC. Its protein product is CASSSPFGAARPYNEQFF.

This clone has a handful of counts. V usage is TRBV28 and J usage is TRBJ2-7; a possible D gene is TRBD2 (6 bases). CDR1 and CDR2 from the germline V gene are MDHEN and SYDVKM. V lost 5 bases, J lost 0 bases, and 17 bases lay in between. The CDR3 is made up of 16 amino acids. CDR3 coding DNA: TGTGCCAGCAGTGTTGGCGGGGCAGCCAGCTCCTACGAGCAGTACTTC. It specifies CASSVGGAASSYEQYF.

This chain links TRBV15 with TRBJ1-5, with 10 bases matching TRBD1. This CDR3 has 14 residues. Germline CDR1 is LNHNV and CDR2 is YYDKDF (reference sequence). J lost 7 bases, V lost 3 bases, and 3 bases had no gene match. The CDR3 sequence is CATSRDRGMQPQHF. CDR3 sequence (DNA): TGTGCCACCAGCAGGGACAGGGGGATGCAGCCCCAGCATTTT.

This clone has more than one count but fewer than ten. The chain recombines TRBV7-9 with TRBJ2-7; tentative D call: TRBD1 (6 bases). This CDR3 has 17 amino acids. V gave up 2 bases and J gave up 2 bases, with 19 bases separating them. Germline CDR1 SEHNR, CDR2 FQNEAQ (reference sequence). The DNA for the CDR3 is TGTGCCAGCAGCTTACCCCAGACAGGTTTTAGCCCCTACGAGCAGTACTTC. Translating gives CASSLPQTGFSPYEQYF.

This clone was counted a few times. This CDR3 is CASSPIGGGPYEQYF. The CDR3 DNA follows: TGTGCCAGCTCACCAATCGGGGGAGGACCCTACGAGCAGTACTTC. This rearrangement joins TRBV18 to TRBJ2-5; D perhaps matches TRBD2 (6 bases). The J call is doubtful: the DNA matches TRBJ2-7 better. The CDR3 has 15 residues. Germline V CDR1 and CDR2: KGHSH, LQKENI.

V gene TRBV5-4 combines with J gene TRBJ1-6, with 8 bases lining up with TRBD1. The V and J ends lost 2 bases and 8 bases, in that order; junction bases with no gene match: 6. The CDR3 consists of 15 residues. Germline V gives CDR1 SGHNT, CDR2 YYREEE (reference sequence). In nucleotides, the CDR3 is TGTGCCAGCAGCTTCGAAGGGACAGGTCATTCACCCCTCCACTTT. Its translation is CASSFEGTGHSPLHF.

A few counts support this clone. The chain links TRBV7-3 to TRBJ2-1; D is unclear. Trimming took off 5 bases at V and 6 bases at J, with 11 bases between the two ends. Germline V CDR1 and CDR2: SGHTA, FQGTGA. The CDR3 runs 13 residues. CDR3 region: CASSPRRFNEQFF. In nucleotides, the CDR3 is TGTGCCAGCAGCCCCCGCAGGTTCAATGAGCAGTTCTTC.

This clone has just a few counts. The chain has TRBV6-6 and TRBJ2-5; 8 nucleotides line up with TRBD2. V was pared by 6 bases and J by 5 bases, with 5 bases of the junction left unmatched. Germline loops: CDR1 MNHNY, CDR2 SVGAGI (reference sequence). The CDR3 extends over 13 amino acids. The CDR3 is CASSRGLVETQYF. DNA for the CDR3: TGTGCCAGCAGCCGGGGACTAGTCGAGACCCAGTACTTC.

This clone has more than one count but fewer than ten. The V and J genes are TRBV7-2 and TRBJ2-1; maybe TRBD2 (6 bases). CDR3 length equals 17 residues. V lost 1 base to trimming and J lost 8 bases, with 21 bases between them. Per germline, CDR1 SGHTA and CDR2 FQGNSA. The CDR3 coding sequence is TGTGCCAGCAGCTTAGTCGCGGCGGGGACCCTTAGCGATGAGCAGTTCTTC. Translated: CASSLVAAGTLSDEQFF.

The CDR3 is CASSHFSAQGLNYGYTF. The CDR3 nucleotides read TGCGCCAGCAGCCATTTCTCAGCACAGGGGCTGAACTATGGCTACACCTTC. The chain has TRBV4-3 and TRBJ1-2; TRBD1 agrees at 7 bases. V gave up 3 bases and J gave up 2 bases; unmatched junction bases: 12. CDR3 length: 17 amino acids. Germline V gene lookup returns CDR1 LGHNA and CDR2 YSLEER.

The chain links TRBV5-8 to TRBJ2-4, with D possibly TRBD1 on 6 matching bases. Germline CDR1 and CDR2: SGHTS and YDEGEE. V lost 4 bases and J 1 base, leaving 12 bases between the germline ends. The CDR3 is 15 amino acids. CDR3 bases: TGTGCCAGCAGCCAGGGGTGGTCGGCCAAAAACATTCAGTACTTC. Protein: CASSQGWSAKNIQYF.

The genes are TRBV5-1 and TRBJ2-2; D gene ambiguous. This CDR3 spans 14 amino acids. Germline V gene sequence: CDR1 SGHRS, CDR2 YFSETQ. Trimming shortened V by 6 bases and J by 4 bases, and 13 bases separated the two germline ends. The CDR3 protein is CASTPDLSTGELFF. For the CDR3, the DNA is TGCGCCAGCACTCCCGACTTGTCCACCGGGGAGCTGTTTTTT.

This rearrangement joins TRBV7-9 to TRBJ2-1; D is uncertain. Trimming removed 4 bases at V and 6 bases at J, with 22 bases between. CDR3 length: 17 amino acids. Germline V lookup: CDR1 SEHNR, CDR2 FQNEAQ (reference sequence). The DNA for the CDR3 is TGTGCCAGCAGCTCAAATTATTCCGGGTTAAAGGCCAATGAGCAGTTCTTC. Translation gives CASSSNYSGLKANEQFF. The full variable domain, rest sourced from reference TRBV7-9 and TRBJ2-1, is DTGVSQNPRHKITKRGQNVTFRCDPISEHNRLYWYRQTLGQGPEFLTYFQNEAQLEKSRLLSDRFSAERPKGSFSTLEIQRTEQGDSAMYLCASSSNYSGLKANEQFFGPGTRLTVL.

The V and J genes are TRBV7-3 and TRBJ1-5, with D possibly matching TRBD1 (5 bases). Germline loops: CDR1 SGHTA, CDR2 FQGTGA. The CDR3 loop spans 13 amino acids. The V end lost 4 bases, the J end lost 6 bases, and 10 bases lay between the germline ends. The CDR3 nucleotides are TGTGCCAGCAGCTCTAGTAGGGGTCAGCCCCAGCATTTT. Protein sequence: CASSSSRGQPQHF.

The gene calls are TRBV9 and TRBJ2-7, with TRBD1 identical over 7 bases. The junction had 4 bases not matched to a gene; V was cut back by 0 bases and J by 4 bases. This CDR3 is built from 14 residues. CDR1 is SGDLS and CDR2 is YYNGEE in the germline V gene. The CDR3 bases are TGTGCCAGCAGCGTAGGTCACAGGGGATACGAGCAGTACTTC. It translates to CASSVGHRGYEQYF.

This clone was counted only a few times. The chain carries TRBV19 and TRBJ2-7, with 8 bases lining up with TRBD2. The germline CDR1 and CDR2 sequences are LNHDA and SQIVND (reference sequence). Germline trimming cut 3 bases from V and 0 bases from J; bases unmatched to any gene: 4. CDR3 size: 15 residues. This chain's CDR3 is CASSIRSGDSYEQYF. In nucleotides, the CDR3 is TGTGCCAGTAGTATTCGTAGCGGGGACTCCTACGAGCAGTACTTC.

The chain employs TRBV30 and TRBJ1-1; D uncertain. The length of the CDR3 is 14 residues. In germline, CDR1 is GTSNPN, CDR2 SVGIG (reference sequence). The CDR3 loop reads CSMVGVRWDTEAFF. The CDR3 region has the DNA TGTTCCATGGTCGGGGTCAGATGGGACACTGAAGCTTTCTTT. Looking up the rest from reference TRBV30 and TRBJ1-1 gives the full variable domain: SQTIHQWPATLVQPVGSPLSLECTVEGTSNPNLYWYRQAAGRGLQLLFYSVGIGQISSEVPQNLSASRPQDRQFILSSKKLLLSDSGFYLCSMVGVRWDTEAFFGQGTRLTVV.

The sample holds a few counts of this clone. An end of the junction does not agree with germline; a read error may underlie this. The CDR3 loop reads CATSRGLSRGDVSYEQYF. The DNA for the CDR3 is TGTGCCACCAGTCGAGGTTTGTCACGGGGGGACGTTTCCTACGAGCAGTACTTC. The rearrangement uses TRBV27 and TRBJ2-7; 7 nucleotides align to TRBD2. The germline V gene encodes CDR1 MNHEY and CDR2 SMNVEV (reference sequence). The CDR3 loop spans 18 amino acids.